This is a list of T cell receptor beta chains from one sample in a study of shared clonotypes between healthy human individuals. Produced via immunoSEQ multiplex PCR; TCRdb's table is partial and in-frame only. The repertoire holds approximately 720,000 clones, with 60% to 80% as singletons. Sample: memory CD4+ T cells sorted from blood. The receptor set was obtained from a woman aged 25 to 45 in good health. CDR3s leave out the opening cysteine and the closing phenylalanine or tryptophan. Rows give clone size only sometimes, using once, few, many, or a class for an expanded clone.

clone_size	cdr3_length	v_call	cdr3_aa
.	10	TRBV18	ASSPTDYEQY
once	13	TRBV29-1	SVDLDGSGNQPQH
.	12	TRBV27	ASRGGGRLGGYT
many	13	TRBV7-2	ASSFRGRQSYEQY
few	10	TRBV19	ASSTGDYEQY
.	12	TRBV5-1	ASSLYSTGRQAF
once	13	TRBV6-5	ASSSPGLANNEQF
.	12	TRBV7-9	ASSLTGTPYEQY
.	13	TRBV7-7	ASSLSAPGTGELF
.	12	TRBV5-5	ASSPPEALETQY
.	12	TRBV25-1	ASSEPGADNEQF
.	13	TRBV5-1	ASTAGGLNSYEQY
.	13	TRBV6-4	ASSPASGGYTEAF
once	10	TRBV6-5	ATRTGLYEQY
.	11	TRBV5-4	ASSLDREETQY
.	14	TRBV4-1	ASSHDLAGQGDEQY
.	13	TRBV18	ASSPHAVPGDTQY
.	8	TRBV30	AWGADTQY
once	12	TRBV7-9	ASSLGQGVAEQY
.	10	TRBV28	ASSLRSYEQF
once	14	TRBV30	AWSAGTGAEHQPQH
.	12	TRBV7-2	ASSLIQGAQGYT
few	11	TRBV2	ASSVLTLYGYT
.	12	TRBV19	ASSRWWDSTEAF
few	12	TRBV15	ATSSKGLAGEQY
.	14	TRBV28	ASSLYGQGMIETQY
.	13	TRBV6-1	ASRYSGRYTDTQY
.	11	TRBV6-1	ASSEDMWETQY
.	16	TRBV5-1	ASSDGGPSGNFQETQY
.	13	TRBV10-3	AIREFSGSTGELF
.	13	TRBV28	ASSAWTGGANGYT
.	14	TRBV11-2	ASSFSGSGSTGELF
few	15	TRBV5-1	ASSVNRGRQGTDTQY
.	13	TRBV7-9	ASSLVNAATDTQY
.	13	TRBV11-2	ASRRDLPNDYGYT
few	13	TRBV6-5	ASSYFADDTDTQY
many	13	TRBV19	ASSNPVATNEKLF
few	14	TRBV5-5	ASSLFGDNSGNTIY
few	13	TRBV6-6	ASSPGWAETDTQY
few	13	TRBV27	ASSPQGISTDTQY
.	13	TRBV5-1	ASSPTGTGNEKLF
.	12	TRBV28	ASDTGYMNTEAF